The 26 T cell receptor beta chains below all came from one sample that was sequenced in a study of T cells after yellow fever vaccination. TCRdb reprocessed the 5' RACE reads with MiXCR, giving one entry per CDR3 protein. The sample shows under 550,000 distinct CDR3 sequences, just over 20% of them seen only once. The sample consisted of PBMCs, taken roughly 23 days after the first yellow fever vaccination. The receptors shown here come from a man aged 18 to 30 who received the YFV17D yellow fever vaccine.

The chain employs TRBV5-1 and TRBJ2-2, with TRBD2 matching 12 bases. The CDR3 runs 17 residues. Germline values: CDR1 SGHRS, CDR2 YFSETQ. Trimming cost V 0 bases and J 4 bases; bases outside gene matches: 4. For the CDR3, the DNA is TGCGCCAGCAGCTTGGGCCTAGCGGGGGGGCCCACCGGGGAGCTGTTTTTT. It is translated as CASSLGLAGGPTGELFF.

This chain connects TRBV2 to TRBJ2-3, with TRBD1 identical over 7 bases. The CDR3 has 15 residues. The germline V gene has CDR1 SNHLY and CDR2 FYNNEI. V lost 5 bases and J lost 3; bases outside the gene matches: 8. Here the CDR3 DNA reads TGTGCCAGCAGTAGGGACAGACAACTAACAGATACGCAGTATTTT. Amino acid sequence: CASSRDRQLTDTQYF. Using reference TRBV2 and TRBJ2-3 for the parts outside the CDR3, the full variable domain is EPEVTQTPSHQVTQMGQEVILRCVPISNHLYFYWYRQILGQKVEFLVSFYNNEISEKSEIFDDQFSVERPDGSNFTLKIRSTKLEDSAMYFCASSRDRQLTDTQYFGPGTRLTVL.

This clonotype was found a few times. The V gene is TRBV6-5, the J gene TRBJ1-6; 9 bases match TRBD1. The CDR3 sequence is 15 residues long. V shed 2 bases, J shed 9 bases, and the junction held 5 bases outside the gene matches. Per germline, CDR1 MNHEY and CDR2 SVGAGI. This CDR3 is CASSYTGQGSSPLHF. The CDR3 nucleotides are TGTGCCAGCAGTTACACGGGACAGGGAAGTTCACCCCTCCACTTT.

The chain links TRBV20-1 to TRBJ2-3, with 8 bases that match TRBD2. J lost 4 bases, V lost 5 bases, and 20 bases had no gene match. CDR1 and CDR2 from the germline V gene are DFQATT and SNEGSKA (reference sequence). The CDR3 has 18 residues. The CDR3 DNA follows: TGCAGTGCTGTCCGACTAGCGTACTACCTTAAAGGCGCAGATACGCAGTATTTT. Its translation is CSAVRLAYYLKGADTQYF.

The chain combines TRBV5-1 with TRBJ2-1; D is unclear. V shed 0 bases and J shed 6 bases, with 10 bases lying between them. Germline V gene lookup returns CDR1 SGHRS and CDR2 YFSETQ. CDR3 length: 14 amino acids. CDR3 in amino acids: CASSLDSVSNEQFF. The CDR3 nucleotides are TGCGCCAGCAGCTTGGACTCGGTTAGCAATGAGCAGTTCTTC.

In its sample, this clonotype was seen a few times. The V call is TRBV11-1, the J call TRBJ2-3; a possible D gene is TRBD2 (5 bases). Germline CDR1 is SGHAT and CDR2 is FQDESV (reference sequence). This CDR3 has 16 residues. V lost 3 bases, J lost 3 bases, and 16 bases lay in between. CDR3 DNA: TGTGCCAGCAGCTTCCGGAGCGCGGGCAAAACAGATACGCAGTATTTT. Its translation is CASSFRSAGKTDTQYF. Together with reference TRBV11-1 and TRBJ2-3, the CDR3 gives the full variable domain: EAEVAQSPRYKITEKSQAVAFWCDPISGHATLYWYRQILGQGPELLVQFQDESVVDDSQLPKDRFSAERLKGVDSTLKIQPAELGDSAMYLCASSFRSAGKTDTQYFGPGTRLTVL.

The V gene is TRBV4-2, the J gene TRBJ1-5, with 12 positions matching TRBD1. The CDR3 is 17 residues long. The germline V gene has CDR1 LGHNA and CDR2 YNFKEQ. V lost 0 bases to trimming and J lost 7 bases; unmatched junction nucleotides: 7. CDR3 nucleotide sequence: TGTGCCAGCAGCCAAGATCTGGGACAGGGGGCAAGACAGCCCCAGCATTTT. Protein product: CASSQDLGQGARQPQHF.

This rearrangement joins TRBV9 to TRBJ1-1, with D tentatively TRBD1 (5 bases). The ends were cut back, 3 bases at V and 2 bases at J, with 14 bases in the middle. The CDR3 totals 15 residues. CDR1 is SGDLS, CDR2 YYNGEE, per germline. For the CDR3, the DNA is TGTGCCAGCAGCGCACAGGTGGGGGGAAACACTGAAGCTTTCTTT. The encoded protein is CASSAQVGGNTEAFF. Together with reference TRBV9 and TRBJ1-1, the CDR3 gives the full variable domain: DSGVTQTPKHLITATGQRVTLRCSPRSGDLSVYWYQQSLDQGLQFLIQYYNGEERAKGNILERFSAQQFPDLHSELNLSSLELGDSALYFCASSAQVGGNTEAFFGQGTRLTVV.

This clonotype has just a few counts. The chain employs TRBV27 and TRBJ2-7; a possible D gene is TRBD2 (6 bases). The CDR3 is 14 residues long. Trimming left V 1 base short and J 6 bases short, with 13 bases between. Germline V lookup: CDR1 MNHEY, CDR2 SMNVEV (reference sequence). CDR3 coding DNA: TGTGCCAGCAGTTTATGGGGGAGGCGCGGCGAGCAGTACTTC. It yields the protein CASSLWGRRGEQYF.

This clonotype occurred many times. This chain uses TRBV21-1 with TRBJ2-3; the table's TRBD1 call for D was not verified on the DNA. TRBV21-1 is a documented pseudogene. The CDR3 is made up of 12 amino acids. The CDR3 region is CASSDPPDTQYF. CDR3 nucleotide sequence: TGTGCCAGCAGTGACCCCCCAGATACGCAGTATTTT.

This clonotype was picked up a small number of times. The chain joins TRBV5-1 to TRBJ2-2; possible D gene TRBD1, 5 bases. CDR1 is SGHRS, CDR2 YFSETQ, per germline. CDR3 size: 13 residues. Trimming left V 2 bases short and J 7 bases short, with 9 bases between. The CDR3 coding sequence is TGCGCCAGCAGCTTACAGGATGGCGGGGAGCTGTTTTTT. This translates into CASSLQDGGELFF.

This clonotype has ten or more counts. Here the CDR3 DNA reads TGTGCCAGCAGCTTAGTTGACGCTGGAAACATTCAGTACTTC. Residues: CASSLVDAGNIQYF. This sequence joins TRBV7-2 and TRBJ2-4; D is uncertain. CDR1 and CDR2 (germline): SGHTA, FQGNSA. The V gene lost 1 base and the J gene lost 6 bases, with 10 bases spanning the gap. The CDR3 covers 14 residues.

The chain couples TRBV7-2 to TRBJ2-3; TRBD2 aligns across 8 bases. The germline gives CDR1 SGHTA, CDR2 FQGNSA. J gave up 5 bases and V 3 bases, and 4 bases lay outside the gene matches. This CDR3 is 14 amino acids long. The CDR3 spells CASSLRAGEDTQYF. The CDR3 nucleotides are TGTGCCAGCAGCTTGCGAGCGGGGGAAGATACGCAGTATTTT. The variable domain in full, with the rest retrieved from reference TRBV7-2 and TRBJ2-3, is GAGVSQSPSNKVTEKGKDVELRCDPISGHTALYWYRQSLGQGLEFLIYFQGNSAPDKSGLPSDRFSAERTGGSVSTLTIQRTQQEDSAVYLCASSLRAGEDTQYFGPGTRLTVL.

The chain combines TRBV4-1 with TRBJ2-5; the match to TRBD1 covers 8 bases. The germline CDR1 and CDR2 sequences are MGHRA and YSYEKL. This CDR3 contains 15 residues. With 2 bases clipped from V and 5 bases from J, the junction kept 7 bases outside the gene matches. The CDR3 protein is CASSQREDRVETQYF. CDR3 bases: TGCGCCAGCAGCCAAAGGGAGGACAGGGTGGAGACCCAGTACTTC.

The chain recombines TRBV5-1 with TRBJ2-3; a possible D gene is TRBD1 (6 bases). Per germline, CDR1 SGHRS and CDR2 YFSETQ. This CDR3 has 14 amino acids. V shed 4 bases and J shed 4 bases, with 13 bases lying between them. In DNA form, the CDR3 reads TGCGCCAGCAGCGATGTACAGGGCGCAGATACGCAGTATTTT. This gives the protein CASSDVQGADTQYF.

This rearrangement joins TRBV18 to TRBJ2-3; 9 nucleotides agree with TRBD2. This CDR3 spans 16 amino acids. J gave up 2 bases and V 6 bases, and 9 bases lay outside the gene matches. The germline gives CDR1 KGHSH, CDR2 LQKENI. The CDR3 spells CASSEYSGGNTDTQYF. The CDR3 DNA is TGTGCCAGCTCGGAATATAGCGGGGGAAACACAGATACGCAGTATTTT. The full variable domain, in which reference TRBV18 and TRBJ2-3 provide the parts outside the CDR3, is NAGVMQNPRHLVRRRGQEARLRCSPMKGHSHVYWYRQLPEEGLKFMVYLQKENIIDESGMPKERFSAEFPKEGPSILRIQQVVRGDSAAYFCASSEYSGGNTDTQYFGPGTRLTVL.

This clonotype has more than one count but fewer than ten. The rearrangement joins TRBV25-1 to TRBJ1-1; D remains ambiguous. V dropped 4 bases and J dropped 1 base, with 13 bases sitting between them. The CDR3 contains 15 residues. Germline CDR1 and CDR2: MGHDK and SYGVNS. The DNA of the CDR3 is TGTGCCAGCAGTGCGGCCCTTTACTCGAACACTGAAGCTTTCTTT. Encoded protein: CASSAALYSNTEAFF. Variable domain in full (rest from reference TRBV25-1 and TRBJ1-1): EADIYQTPRYLVIGTGKKITLECSQTMGHDKMYWYQQDPGMELHLIHYSYGVNSTEKGDLSSESTVSRIRTEHFPLTLESARPSHTSQYLCASSAALYSNTEAFFGQGTRLTVV.

The genes are TRBV28 and TRBJ2-4; a weak D match, TRBD1 (5 bases). The CDR3 is made up of 14 amino acids. The V end lost 3 bases, the J end lost 6 bases, and 12 bases lay between the germline ends. The germline V gene has CDR1 MDHEN and CDR2 SYDVKM. The CDR3 nucleotides read TGTGCCAGCAGTTTGCAAGGGGCGAGAAACATTCAGTACTTC. It codes for CASSLQGARNIQYF.

The rearrangement uses TRBV12-3 or TRBV12-4 and TRBJ2-1, with D uncertain. The V end lost 7 bases, the J end lost 5 bases, and 15 bases lay between the germline ends. The CDR3 covers 14 residues. Here the CDR3 DNA reads TGTGCCAGCAATCCGGTACCGGGTGACAATGAGCAGTTCTTC. It specifies CASNPVPGDNEQFF.

This clonotype occurred a few times. CDR3 in amino acids: CASSLGIRETQYF. CDR3 bases: TGCGCCAGCAGCTTGGGCATCCGAGAGACCCAGTACTTC. V gene TRBV5-1 combines with J gene TRBJ2-5; D is ambiguous. From germline, CDR1 is SGHRS and CDR2 YFSETQ. The CDR3 is 13 amino acids. Trimming shortened V by 0 bases and J by 4 bases, and 7 bases separated the two germline ends.

CDR3 coding DNA: TGTGCCTGGAGTGCAGGGAATTCACCCCTCCACTTT. Residues: CAWSAGNSPLHF. V usage is TRBV30 and J usage is TRBJ1-6, with a weak D call TRBD1 (5 bases). Germline-derived CDR1 and CDR2 are GTSNPN and SVGIG (reference sequence). Trimming took 1 base from V and 7 from J, leaving 5 bases between them. The CDR3 totals 12 residues. The whole variable domain, filled in from reference TRBV30 and TRBJ1-6, reads SQTIHQWPATLVQPVGSPLSLECTVEGTSNPNLYWYRQAAGRGLQLLFYSVGIGQISSEVPQNLSASRPQDRQFILSSKKLLLSDSGFYLCAWSAGNSPLHFGNGTRLTVT.

V usage is TRBV11-2 and J usage is TRBJ2-3; TRBD2 agrees at 7 bases. This CDR3 has 18 amino acids. The V segment lost 4 bases and the J segment 0 bases; nucleotides outside the gene matches: 13. The germline V gene has CDR1 SGHAT and CDR2 FQNNGV. Here the CDR3 DNA reads TGTGCCAGCAGCTCCCGTGGGGGGGGAAGGACTAGCACAGATACGCAGTATTTT. This encodes CASSSRGGGRTSTDTQYF.

This clonotype was counted many times. V usage is TRBV12-3 or TRBV12-4 and J usage is TRBJ2-3; no definite D call. Trimming pared 5 bases from V and 6 bases from J, leaving 12 bases between. The CDR3 runs to 13 residues. The CDR3 sequence is CASSRTKPDTQYF. The CDR3 DNA is TGTGCCAGCAGTCGGACCAAGCCGGATACGCAGTATTTT.

This clonotype was found a few times. This sequence joins TRBV6-5 and TRBJ1-2; TRBD1 matches at 9 bases. CDR3 size: 15 residues. Per the germline V gene, CDR1 is MNHEY and CDR2 is SVGAGI. V lost 2 bases and J lost 6; bases outside the gene matches: 7. CDR3 nucleotide sequence: TGTGCCAGCAGTTACCTCGACAGGGGGAGGAATGGCTACACCTTC. Its translation: CASSYLDRGRNGYTF.

V and J are TRBV9 and TRBJ2-2; weak D call: TRBD2 (6 bases). V lost 3 bases, J lost 4 bases, and 16 bases lay in between. Germline loops: CDR1 SGDLS, CDR2 YYNGEE. CDR3 size: 16 residues. The CDR3 DNA reads as TGTGCCAGCAGCGCGAGACTAGTGGGGGGCACCGGGGAGCTGTTTTTT. Its translation is CASSARLVGGTGELFF.

The chain recombines TRBV5-1 with TRBJ2-3; D possibly uses TRBD1 or TRBD2 (5 bases each). This CDR3 has 16 residues. V lost 5 bases to trimming and J lost 2 bases, with 18 bases between them. The germline gives CDR1 SGHRS, CDR2 YFSETQ. The CDR3 sequence is CASRPGRPSLTDTQYF. DNA of the CDR3: TGCGCCAGCAGGCCGGGGCGGCCTTCCCTCACAGATACGCAGTATTTT. The variable domain in full, completed from reference TRBV5-1 and TRBJ2-3, reads KAGVTQTPRYLIKTRGQQVTLSCSPISGHRSVSWYQQTPGQGLQFLFEYFSETQRNKGNFPGRFSGRQFSNSRSEMNVSTLELGDSALYLCASRPGRPSLTDTQYFGPGTRLTVL.